Listed here are 9 T cell receptor beta chains from one sample, sequenced in a study of T cell repertoires in cytomegalovirus infection. One entry per CDR3 protein results from TCRdb running MiXCR on the reads. The top ten clones hold roughly 53% of a sample with roughly 120,000 distinct CDR3 sequences, 32% of them seen once. Their cognate antigens are unknown. The sample was CD8+ T cells from cultured PBMCs, taken from culture after CMV antigen stimulation. Source of these receptors: a human donor in good health (CMV status not recorded). Some clones in this sample may be carry-over from other donors' samples.

This chain uses TRBV10-3 with TRBJ2-1, with unresolved D. The CDR3 extends over 13 amino acids. The germline V gene encodes CDR1 ENHRY and CDR2 SYGVKD. The ends were cut back, 11 bases at V and 3 bases at J, with 14 bases in the middle. CDR3 coding DNA: TGTGCCGTGTCGGGTAGGGACTACAATGAGCAGTTCTTC. This sequence encodes CAVSGRDYNEQFF.

There are a few counts of this clonotype. The chain uses TRBV29-1 and TRBJ1-1; no firm D call. V lost 6 bases, J lost 3 bases, and 11 bases lay in between. CDR1 is SQVTM, CDR2 ANQGSEA, per germline. The CDR3 contains 12 residues. The CDR3 loop is CSVDREYTEAFF. As DNA, the CDR3 is TGCAGCGTCGACCGCGAGTACACTGAAGCTTTCTTT.

V and J are TRBV29-1 and TRBJ1-2; no definite D call. The CDR3 covers 11 residues. The ends were cut back, 7 bases at V and 1 base at J, with 7 bases in the middle. Germline-derived CDR1 and CDR2 are SQVTM and ANQGSEA. Here the CDR3 DNA reads TGCAGCGCGGATCTTAACTATGGCTACACCTTC. Its translation: CSADLNYGYTF.

This clonotype was detected a few times. The rearrangement joins TRBV10-3 to TRBJ1-4; 10 bases are shared with TRBD1. V gave up 0 bases and J gave up 5 bases; unmatched junction bases: 0. This CDR3 region has 15 residues. In germline, CDR1 is ENHRY, CDR2 SYGVKD. Written as DNA, the CDR3 is TGTGCCATCAGTGAGTCGGGACAGGGGAATGAAAAACTGTTTTTT. It specifies CAISESGQGNEKLFF.

V gene TRBV11-2 combines with J gene TRBJ2-5; D perhaps matches TRBD1 (5 bases). Germline loops: CDR1 SGHAT, CDR2 FQNNGV. The CDR3 extends over 17 amino acids. V shed 3 bases and J shed 4 bases, with 21 bases lying between them. The CDR3, as DNA: TGTGCCAGCAGCTTCCAGGGTGGGTCGTGGGATGGAGAGACCCAGTACTTC. This sequence encodes CASSFQGGSWDGETQYF.

This clonotype was seen many times. The V call is TRBV12-3 or TRBV12-4, the J call TRBJ2-7, with TRBD2 matching over 8 bases. J gave up 3 bases and V 2 bases, and 6 bases lay outside the gene matches. The CDR3 has 15 residues. This CDR3 is CASSLKAGGLYEQYF. The CDR3 nucleotides read TGTGCCAGCAGTTTAAAGGCGGGGGGACTCTACGAGCAGTACTTC.

V and J are TRBV5-5 and TRBJ2-2, with D perhaps TRBD1 (5 bases). This CDR3 is 13 amino acids long. Germline V gene data show CDR1 as SGHKS and CDR2 as YYEKEE (reference sequence). The V and J ends lost 5 bases and 1 base respectively, with 6 bases between them. The DNA for the CDR3 is TGTGCCAGCAGGACAGAGAACACCGGGGAGCTGTTTTTT. Its translation: CASRTENTGELFF.

This clonotype was detected only a few times. In DNA form, the CDR3 reads TGTGCCAGCAGCCCGGGACAAATACGGCACAATGAGCAGTTCTTC. Its translation is CASSPGQIRHNEQFF. The chain is built from TRBV27 and TRBJ2-1, with a possible D match to TRBD1 (6 bases). The CDR3 runs to 15 residues. Germline CDR1 and CDR2: MNHEY and SMNVEV (reference sequence). The V end lost 6 bases, the J end lost 5 bases, and 17 bases lay between the germline ends.

A few counts support this clonotype. V and J are TRBV19 and TRBJ2-7; possibly TRBD2 for D (7 bases). The V gene lost 3 bases and the J gene lost 1 base, with 13 bases spanning the gap. The germline gives CDR1 LNHDA, CDR2 SQIVND (reference sequence). The CDR3 has 15 amino acids. The CDR3 region has the DNA TGTGCCAGTAGTATCGCGGGGGCAGGTTCCTACGAGCAGTACTTC. Protein: CASSIAGAGSYEQYF.